The rows below give T cell receptor beta chains drawn from one sample of a study of OX40 agonist ivuxolimab in advanced cancers. Some clones are missing from TCRdb's copy, which holds only in-frame ones; the method was immunoSEQ multiplex PCR. The data hold 72,000 or so clones, with around 90% observed a single time. Here the sequenced sample was CD4+ or CD8+ T cells sorted from blood, taken in a trial of the OX40 agonist ivuxolimab. These receptors all stem from an adult with an advanced solid tumor such as melanoma, head and neck, liver or kidney cancer. The CDR3 runs from the conserved cysteine through the conserved F or W. A D gene is named only where the DNA matches it firmly. Size tells how often a clone was seen (once, few, many) or the class of an expanded clone, and some rows leave it out.

abundance: .
v_gene: TRBV5-1
j_gene: TRBJ2-2
d_gene: TRBD1
CDR3nt: TGCGCCAGCAGCAACATCCAGGGGGCGGGCGGGGAGCTGTTTTTT
CDR3aa: CASSNIQGAGGELFF

abundance: .
v_gene: TRBV6-6
j_gene: TRBJ2-7
d_gene: .
CDR3nt: TGTGCCAGCAGTTACTCGAGGCACCATGTCTACGAGCAGTACTTC
CDR3aa: CASSYSRHHVYEQYF

abundance: .
v_gene: TRBV13
j_gene: TRBJ2-1
d_gene: .
CDR3nt: TGTGCCAGCAGCTTAAATCTGGGAAACAATGAGCAGTTCTTC
CDR3aa: CASSLNLGNNEQFF

abundance: .
v_gene: TRBV12-5
j_gene: TRBJ2-5
d_gene: .
CDR3nt: TGTGCTAGTGGTTTCGCCCTCGGGGGACAAGAGACCCAGTACTTC
CDR3aa: CASGFALGGQETQYF

abundance: .
v_gene: TRBV18
j_gene: TRBJ2-7
d_gene: TRBD1
CDR3nt: TGTGCCAGCTCACCACGAGGGGGCGCCACCTACGAGCAGTACTTC
CDR3aa: CASSPRGGATYEQYF

abundance: few
v_gene: TRBV18
j_gene: TRBJ2-7
d_gene: TRBD1
CDR3nt: TGTGCCAGCTCATATCATACGACAGGGCTGTACGAGCAGTACTTC
CDR3aa: CASSYHTTGLYEQYF

abundance: .
v_gene: TRBV5-1
j_gene: TRBJ2-5
d_gene: .
CDR3nt: TGCGCCAGCAGCTTGGTAGGACAGAGCCAAGAGACCCAGTACTTC
CDR3aa: CASSLVGQSQETQYF

abundance: .
v_gene: TRBV7-9
j_gene: TRBJ2-2
d_gene: TRBD2
CDR3nt: TGTGCCAGCAGCTTTATGCGGGGGGAACCTGACACCGGGGAGCTGTTTTTT
CDR3aa: CASSFMRGEPDTGELFF

abundance: .
v_gene: TRBV6-1
j_gene: TRBJ2-1
d_gene: TRBD2
CDR3nt: TGTGCCAGCAGTTGGGCAAGCGGGAAAAATGAGCAGTTCTTC
CDR3aa: CASSWASGKNEQFF

abundance: .
v_gene: TRBV7-9
j_gene: TRBJ2-2
d_gene: TRBD2
CDR3nt: TGTGCCAGCAGCCGACTAGCGGTCAACACCGGGGAGCTGTTTTTT
CDR3aa: CASSRLAVNTGELFF

abundance: .
v_gene: TRBV28
j_gene: TRBJ2-3
d_gene: TRBD2
CDR3nt: TGTGCCAGCAGTCAGAGCGGGGGGATCGGTACAGATACGCAGTATTTT
CDR3aa: CASSQSGGIGTDTQYF

abundance: .
v_gene: TRBV5-1
j_gene: TRBJ2-4
d_gene: TRBD2
CDR3nt: TGCGCCAGCAGGACTAGCGGGAGTTCGGCAAACATTCAGTACTTC
CDR3aa: CASRTSGSSANIQYF

abundance: .
v_gene: TRBV23-1
j_gene: TRBJ1-1
d_gene: TRBD1
CDR3nt: TGCGCCCGCGAAGGGGGCCAAACTTTCACTGAAGCTTTCTTT
CDR3aa: CAREGGQTFTEAFF

abundance: .
v_gene: TRBV7-3
j_gene: TRBJ2-7
d_gene: .
CDR3nt: TGTGCCAGCAGCTTAATGGGGTCCCGCGACGAGCAGTACTTC
CDR3aa: CASSLMGSRDEQYF

abundance: .
v_gene: TRBV18
j_gene: TRBJ2-7
d_gene: TRBD1
CDR3nt: TGTGCCAGCTCAGCCGGGACAGGGTACGAGCAGTACTTC
CDR3aa: CASSAGTGYEQYF

abundance: .
v_gene: TRBV6-8
j_gene: TRBJ2-3
d_gene: .
CDR3nt: TGTGCCAGCAGTTACCAGGGAGAATCCCCAGATACGCAGTATTTT
CDR3aa: CASSYQGESPDTQYF

abundance: .
v_gene: TRBV29-1
j_gene: TRBJ2-1
d_gene: .
CDR3nt: TGCAGCGCCTTAGGGACGGGAAGGAGCTCCTACAATGAGCAGTTCTTC
CDR3aa: CSALGTGRSSYNEQFF

abundance: .
v_gene: TRBV6-1
j_gene: TRBJ1-3
d_gene: TRBD1
CDR3nt: TGTGCCAGCAGTGAATCTAGGATTGACAGGCAGGGGGATGGTATGTCTGGAAACACCATATATTTT
CDR3aa: CASSESRIDRQGDGMSGNTIYF

abundance: .
v_gene: TRBV18
j_gene: TRBJ2-7
d_gene: .
CDR3nt: TGTGCCAGCTCACCACAACCACAGATTGGCGAGCAGTACTTC
CDR3aa: CASSPQPQIGEQYF

abundance: .
v_gene: TRBV5-1
j_gene: TRBJ2-1
d_gene: .
CDR3nt: TGCGCCAGCAGTAGGGCCGGCAACAATGAGCAGTTCTTC
CDR3aa: CASSRAGNNEQFF

abundance: .
v_gene: TRBV13
j_gene: TRBJ1-3
d_gene: .
CDR3nt: TGTGCCAGCAGCTTACGGCAGATCTCTGGAAACACCATATATTTT
CDR3aa: CASSLRQISGNTIYF

abundance: .
v_gene: TRBV6-6
j_gene: TRBJ2-7
d_gene: TRBD2
CDR3nt: TGTGCCAGCAGTCAAACTAGCGGGAGATACGAGCAGTACTTC
CDR3aa: CASSQTSGRYEQYF

abundance: .
v_gene: TRBV7-3
j_gene: TRBJ1-1
d_gene: .
CDR3nt: TGTGCCAGCAGCTTACAAAGCGGACAGTTCGCTTTCTTT
CDR3aa: CASSLQSGQFAFF

abundance: .
v_gene: TRBV6-5
j_gene: TRBJ2-1
d_gene: TRBD2
CDR3nt: TGTGCCAGCAGGGATAGCGGGAGCTCCTACAATGAGCAGTTCTTC
CDR3aa: CASRDSGSSYNEQFF

abundance: .
v_gene: TRBV29-1
j_gene: TRBJ1-5
d_gene: .
CDR3nt: TGCAGCGTTAGCGGAATCGATCAGCCCCAGCATTTT
CDR3aa: CSVSGIDQPQHF

abundance: .
v_gene: TRBV6-1
j_gene: TRBJ1-1
d_gene: .
CDR3nt: TGTGCCAGCAGTGAAGCTGAGGGAAGCGGGGAGGCTGAAGCTTTCTTT
CDR3aa: CASSEAEGSGEAEAFF

abundance: once
v_gene: TRBV19
j_gene: TRBJ2-2
d_gene: .
CDR3nt: TGTGCCAGTAGTATTTTTGGGGGAAACACCGGGGAGCTGTTTTTT
CDR3aa: CASSIFGGNTGELFF

abundance: .
v_gene: TRBV6-5
j_gene: TRBJ1-1
d_gene: TRBD1
CDR3nt: TGTGCCAGCAGGGACAGGGCGAACACTGAAGCTTTCTTT
CDR3aa: CASRDRANTEAFF

abundance: .
v_gene: TRBV7-9
j_gene: TRBJ2-3
d_gene: TRBD1
CDR3nt: TGTGCCAGCAGCCTAGGGGGCGCGAATACGCAGTATTTT
CDR3aa: CASSLGGANTQYF

abundance: .
v_gene: TRBV4-1
j_gene: TRBJ2-3
d_gene: TRBD2
CDR3nt: TGCGCCAGCAGCCAAGAATGGGCTAGCGGGAGAACAGATACGCAGTATTTT
CDR3aa: CASSQEWASGRTDTQYF

abundance: .
v_gene: TRBV11-2
j_gene: TRBJ2-5
d_gene: TRBD2
CDR3nt: TGTGCCAGCAGCTTAGAGGGACTAGCGGGACGAGAGACCCAGTACTTC
CDR3aa: CASSLEGLAGRETQYF

abundance: .
v_gene: TRBV6-6
j_gene: TRBJ1-2
d_gene: TRBD1
CDR3nt: TGTGCCACCTTTGAGACAGGGGTGGGGAACTATGGCTACACCTTC
CDR3aa: CATFETGVGNYGYTF

abundance: .
v_gene: TRBV5-4
j_gene: TRBJ1-2
d_gene: TRBD1
CDR3nt: TGTGCCAGCAGCTTCAGGGGGCCGGACTATGGCTACACCTTC
CDR3aa: CASSFRGPDYGYTF

abundance: .
v_gene: TRBV6-1
j_gene: TRBJ2-7
d_gene: .
CDR3nt: TGTGCCAGCACCCCGAGGGCAGGTGATGCCTACGAGCAGTACTTC
CDR3aa: CASTPRAGDAYEQYF

abundance: .
v_gene: TRBV7-9
j_gene: TRBJ2-1
d_gene: TRBD2
CDR3nt: TGTGCCAGCAGCTACTTAGCGGGGGGGTATCTTGGCAATGAGCAGTTCTTC
CDR3aa: CASSYLAGGYLGNEQFF

abundance: .
v_gene: TRBV6-6
j_gene: TRBJ2-1
d_gene: TRBD2
CDR3nt: TGTGCCAGCAGTTACGAGCGGGAGTATGAGCAGTTCTTC
CDR3aa: CASSYEREYEQFF

abundance: .
v_gene: TRBV2
j_gene: TRBJ2-3
d_gene: TRBD1
CDR3nt: TGTGCCAGCAGGCTTAACAGGGGTCCAGATACGCAGTATTTT
CDR3aa: CASRLNRGPDTQYF

abundance: once
v_gene: TRBV6-5
j_gene: TRBJ1-3
d_gene: TRBD1
CDR3nt: TGTGCCAGCAGCCGGGACAGGGGGGCTGGAAACACCATATATTTT
CDR3aa: CASSRDRGAGNTIYF